This T cell receptor beta chain is from a study of cytomegalovirus exposure and HLA in healthy donors. Vbeta (60) and Jbeta (13) primers were used in the PCR. The protocol was immunoSEQ multiplex PCR, while the TCRdb copy is restricted to in-frame clones and leaves out a portion. The data show 80,000 to 130,000 clones, around 82% seen once. V gave up 4 bases and J gave up 6 bases, with 14 bases separating them. Germline V CDR1 and CDR2: SGDLS, YYNGEE. The CDR3 runs 14 residues. What was sequenced was PBMCs. The receptor comes from a woman in her 50s in good health and CMV-seropositive. The gene calls are TRBV9 and TRBJ2-1; D call uncertain. In DNA, the CDR3 is TGTGCCAGCAGCATAGACCCCCGCAGCAATGAGCAGTTCTTC. Translating it yields CASSIDPRSNEQFF. Full variable domain (missing parts from reference TRBV9 and TRBJ2-1): DSGVTQTPKHLITATGQRVTLRCSPRSGDLSVYWYQQSLDQGLQFLIQYYNGEERAKGNILERFSAQQFPDLHSELNLSSLELGDSALYFCASSIDPRSNEQFFGPGTRLTVL.